These T cell receptor beta chains were read from a single sample in a study of T cells after yellow fever vaccination. Using its own MiXCR run on the 5' RACE reads, TCRdb lists one record per CDR3 protein. The sample has 250,000 to 400,000 distinct CDR3 sequences, roughly 4.3% seen once. The starting material was PBMCs, obtained 5 days after the yellow fever booster vaccination. The receptors were sampled from a man younger than 35 who received the YFV17D yellow fever vaccine. Both conserved end residues are part of each CDR3. The order of the fields is J gene, clone size, D gene, V gene, CDR3 DNA, CDR3 protein. The D gene is left open where the match is weak. Where a row states a size, it is once, few, many or the class of an expanded clone; other rows omit it.

j_gene: TRBJ2-3; abundance: -; d_gene: -; v_gene: TRBV5-8; CDR3nt: TGTGCCAGCAGCCGAGGCGCTACTAGCACAGATACGCAGTATTTT; CDR3aa: CASSRGATSTDTQYF
j_gene: TRBJ1-1; abundance: -; d_gene: -; v_gene: TRBV29-1; CDR3nt: TGCAGCGTTGAAAGCGGGGGACCTGAAGCTTTCTTT; CDR3aa: CSVESGGPEAFF
j_gene: TRBJ2-4; abundance: -; d_gene: -; v_gene: TRBV4-1; CDR3nt: TGCGCCAGCAGCTTAGGGCCACGGAGCAAGGGAGACATTCAGTACTTC; CDR3aa: CASSLGPRSKGDIQYF
j_gene: TRBJ2-7; abundance: -; d_gene: TRBD2; v_gene: TRBV3-1; CDR3nt: TGTGCCAGCAGCCAAGATGGTGCTAGCGGGGGGCGAGACGAGCAGTACTTC; CDR3aa: CASSQDGASGGRDEQYF
j_gene: TRBJ1-2; abundance: few; d_gene: TRBD1; v_gene: TRBV18; CDR3nt: TGTGCCAGCTCGCTCAACAGGGGAACCCATGGCTACACCTTC; CDR3aa: CASSLNRGTHGYTF
j_gene: TRBJ1-6; abundance: many; d_gene: -; v_gene: TRBV18; CDR3nt: TGTGCCAGCTCACTTTCCGCAGGGGCGGATTCACCCCTCCACTTT; CDR3aa: CASSLSAGADSPLHF
j_gene: TRBJ1-5; abundance: many; d_gene: TRBD1; v_gene: TRBV19; CDR3nt: TGTGCCAGTAGTATAGTAAGAACAGGGGGATATCAGCCCCAGCATTTT; CDR3aa: CASSIVRTGGYQPQHF
j_gene: TRBJ1-1; abundance: few; d_gene: TRBD1; v_gene: TRBV5-4; CDR3nt: TGTGCCAGCAGCTTAGGACAGGGGCGGGTAGGGACTGAAGCTTTCTTT; CDR3aa: CASSLGQGRVGTEAFF
j_gene: TRBJ2-1; abundance: few; d_gene: -; v_gene: TRBV19; CDR3nt: TGTGCCAGTAGAATACGGTTCTCCTACAATGAGCAGTTCTTC; CDR3aa: CASRIRFSYNEQFF
j_gene: TRBJ2-7; abundance: -; d_gene: TRBD1; v_gene: TRBV6-6; CDR3nt: TGTGCCAGCAGTTACCCGACCGGGACAGGGTCACCCTACGAGCAGTACTTC; CDR3aa: CASSYPTGTGSPYEQYF
j_gene: TRBJ1-1; abundance: few; d_gene: TRBD1; v_gene: TRBV27; CDR3nt: TGTGCCAGCAGTTCAGGGGGCTTGGGCACTGAAGCTTTCTTT; CDR3aa: CASSSGGLGTEAFF
j_gene: TRBJ1-6; abundance: -; d_gene: -; v_gene: TRBV2; CDR3nt: TGTGCCAGCAGTGAGGAACTTAGGGATTCACCCCTCCACTTT; CDR3aa: CASSEELRDSPLHF
j_gene: TRBJ1-2; abundance: many; d_gene: -; v_gene: TRBV7-9; CDR3nt: TGTGCCAGCAGCTTAGTATTGAACTATGGCTACACCTTC; CDR3aa: CASSLVLNYGYTF
j_gene: TRBJ2-6; abundance: -; d_gene: -; v_gene: TRBV5-4; CDR3nt: TGTGCCAGCAGCTTGGATGTAGCCTTTCCCTCTGGGGCCAACGTCCTGACTTTC; CDR3aa: CASSLDVAFPSGANVLTF
j_gene: TRBJ2-3; abundance: many; d_gene: -; v_gene: TRBV7-6; CDR3nt: TGTGCCAGCAGCTTATTTGCTGGAGATACGCAGTATTTT; CDR3aa: CASSLFAGDTQYF
j_gene: TRBJ2-2; abundance: -; d_gene: -; v_gene: TRBV7-9; CDR3nt: TGTGCCAGCAGCTCTGCTAGGACAGAGAACACCGGGGAGCTGTTTTTT; CDR3aa: CASSSARTENTGELFF
j_gene: TRBJ2-2; abundance: few; d_gene: TRBD2; v_gene: TRBV9; CDR3nt: TGTGCCAGCAGCAATAGCGGGGGGGCGGTTAACACCGGGGAGCTGTTTTTT; CDR3aa: CASSNSGGAVNTGELFF
j_gene: TRBJ1-4; abundance: -; d_gene: -; v_gene: TRBV4-2; CDR3nt: TGTGCCAGCAGCCCCAGAGGGGCACCGGGACTCCCAGGGAAACTGTTTTTT; CDR3aa: CASSPRGAPGLPGKLFF
j_gene: TRBJ2-7; abundance: -; d_gene: -; v_gene: TRBV14; CDR3nt: TGTGCCAGCAGCCAGTTCCGGGCGGGCGAGCAGTACTTC; CDR3aa: CASSQFRAGEQYF
j_gene: TRBJ1-4; abundance: few; d_gene: -; v_gene: TRBV15; CDR3nt: TGTGCCACCAGCAGACTAACCGGAAAACTGTTTTTT; CDR3aa: CATSRLTGKLFF
j_gene: TRBJ2-7; abundance: many; d_gene: -; v_gene: TRBV6-5; CDR3nt: TGTGCCAGCAGCGGTTCCTACGAGCAGTACTTC; CDR3aa: CASSGSYEQYF
j_gene: TRBJ2-1; abundance: few; d_gene: TRBD2; v_gene: TRBV3-1; CDR3nt: TGTGCCAGCAGCCAAGGGAAGCGGGGGTACAATGAGCAGTTCTTC; CDR3aa: CASSQGKRGYNEQFF
j_gene: TRBJ2-7; abundance: many; d_gene: TRBD1; v_gene: TRBV6-2/TRBV6-3; CDR3nt: TGTGCCAGCAGGGACCGGACAGGGGAATCTTACGAGCAGTACTTC; CDR3aa: CASRDRTGESYEQYF
j_gene: TRBJ2-1; abundance: many; d_gene: TRBD2; v_gene: TRBV7-8; CDR3nt: TGTGCCAGCAACGCTGCGGGGGTACTCAATGAGCAGTTCTTC; CDR3aa: CASNAAGVLNEQFF
j_gene: TRBJ2-5; abundance: -; d_gene: -; v_gene: TRBV7-6; CDR3nt: TGTGCCAGCAGCGCGCGGTACCAAGAGACCCAGTACTTC; CDR3aa: CASSARYQETQYF
j_gene: TRBJ1-5; abundance: few; d_gene: -; v_gene: TRBV6-1; CDR3nt: TGTGCCAGCAGTCCAGACTGGGAGCGGCCCCAGCATTTT; CDR3aa: CASSPDWERPQHF
j_gene: TRBJ2-1; abundance: many; d_gene: TRBD1; v_gene: TRBV7-3; CDR3nt: TGTGCCAGCAGCACAAGACACAGGGGGCGTAAGCAGTTCTTC; CDR3aa: CASSTRHRGRKQFF
j_gene: TRBJ2-1; abundance: few; d_gene: -; v_gene: TRBV23-1; CDR3nt: TGCGCCAGCAGCACAGGCGATGAGCAGTTCTTC; CDR3aa: CASSTGDEQFF
j_gene: TRBJ1-4; abundance: many; d_gene: -; v_gene: TRBV6-5; CDR3nt: TGTGCCAGCAGCCAGGGTATAGGAAAACTGTTTTTT; CDR3aa: CASSQGIGKLFF
j_gene: TRBJ2-1; abundance: many; d_gene: TRBD1; v_gene: TRBV9; CDR3nt: TGTGCCAGCAGCGTAGTAACCCAGGGGGCGAATGAGCAGTTCTTC; CDR3aa: CASSVVTQGANEQFF
j_gene: TRBJ2-1; abundance: -; d_gene: TRBD2; v_gene: TRBV20-1; CDR3nt: TGCAGTGGACTAGCGGGAGTCTACAATGAGCAGTTCTTC; CDR3aa: CSGLAGVYNEQFF
j_gene: TRBJ2-5; abundance: -; d_gene: TRBD2; v_gene: TRBV5-4; CDR3nt: TGTGCCAGCGAGCGGGGGGGCAAGGGTGAGACCCAGTACTTC; CDR3aa: CASERGGKGETQYF
j_gene: TRBJ1-3; abundance: few; d_gene: -; v_gene: TRBV4-1; CDR3nt: TGCGCCAGCAGCCAAGATGAAAGGAGCCTATATTTT; CDR3aa: CASSQDERSLYF
j_gene: TRBJ1-1; abundance: many; d_gene: -; v_gene: TRBV12-3/TRBV12-4; CDR3nt: TGTGCCAGCAGGTTGGGGGGCAACACTGAAGCTTTCTTT; CDR3aa: CASRLGGNTEAFF
j_gene: TRBJ2-7; abundance: many; d_gene: -; v_gene: TRBV4-2; CDR3nt: TGTGCCAGCAGCTGGGGATGGAACTACGAGCAGTACTTC; CDR3aa: CASSWGWNYEQYF
j_gene: TRBJ1-2; abundance: few; d_gene: -; v_gene: TRBV4-2; CDR3nt: TGTGCCAGCAGCCAGAGTGAAACAGTAGGGCTGTATGGCTACACCTTC; CDR3aa: CASSQSETVGLYGYTF
j_gene: TRBJ1-3; abundance: many; d_gene: -; v_gene: TRBV7-2; CDR3nt: TGTGCCAGCAGCTTAGACCGAAACACCATATATTTT; CDR3aa: CASSLDRNTIYF
j_gene: TRBJ2-5; abundance: -; d_gene: -; v_gene: TRBV7-9; CDR3nt: TGTGCCAGCAGCTTACATAATTTCCAAGAGACCCAGTACTTC; CDR3aa: CASSLHNFQETQYF
j_gene: TRBJ1-1; abundance: many; d_gene: TRBD1; v_gene: TRBV7-3; CDR3nt: TGTGCCAGCAGCTTAACTCAACGGGACAGGGAATTCGCTAACACTGAAGCTTTCTTT; CDR3aa: CASSLTQRDREFANTEAFF
j_gene: TRBJ2-7; abundance: few; d_gene: -; v_gene: TRBV20-1; CDR3nt: TGCAGTGCTAGAGGGTCTGCCTCCTACGAGCAGTACTTC; CDR3aa: CSARGSASYEQYF
j_gene: TRBJ2-5; abundance: few; d_gene: -; v_gene: TRBV20-1; CDR3nt: TGCAGGGCCCAAGGGGGTGGAAAGACCCAGTACTTC; CDR3aa: CRAQGGGKTQYF